These 7 T cell receptor beta chains originate from one sample sequenced in a study of cytomegalovirus exposure and HLA in healthy donors. The primer mix had 60 Vbeta and 13 Jbeta primers. Profiling relied on immunoSEQ multiplex PCR, and the TCRdb table lists in-frame clones only, not all of them. The data contain approximately 110,000 clones, 70% to 80% of them seen just once; the ten biggest clones take up 2.5% to 3.5%. Material: PBMCs. The receptor source for this set is a woman aged 40 to 50 in good health and CMV-seronegative.

The rearrangement joins TRBV6-5 to TRBJ2-5; the D gene is possibly TRBD2 (5 bases). Trimming took 2 bases from V and 2 from J, leaving 15 bases between them. Germline V CDR1 and CDR2: MNHEY, SVGAGI. The CDR3 spans 16 residues. The CDR3, as DNA: TGTGCCAGCAGTTACGCCTTTCGGGGATCGCAAGAGACCCAGTACTTC. Its protein is CASSYAFRGSQETQYF.

V usage is TRBV5-6 and J usage is TRBJ2-7; D is possibly TRBD1 (6 bases). V lost 4 bases, J lost 0 bases, and 17 bases lay in between. CDR3 length: 16 residues. Germline assignment: CDR1 SGHDT and CDR2 YYEEEE. CDR3 in DNA: TGTGCCAGCAGCCCGAGGGGGTCAGCGAGCTCCTACGAGCAGTACTTC. This gives the protein CASSPRGSASSYEQYF.

The chain couples TRBV12-1 to TRBJ1-5; TRBD1 is taken as the D call from the table, unchecked against the DNA. TRBV12-1 is recorded as a pseudogene. The length of the CDR3 is 15 residues. The CDR3 DNA follows: TGTGCCATCAAGTCGGGACAGCTTAGCAATCAGCCCCAGCATTTT. It yields the protein CAIKSGQLSNQPQHF.

The V call is TRBV2, the J call TRBJ2-6; TRBD1 agrees at 7 bases. After removal of 4 bases from V and 9 bases from J, the junction contained 3 bases not matched to a gene. This CDR3 has 13 amino acids. CDR1 SNHLY and CDR2 FYNNEI come from the germline V gene. The CDR3 protein is CASSGQGFNVLTF. Here the CDR3 DNA reads TGTGCCAGCAGTGGACAGGGCTTCAACGTCCTGACTTTC.

The rearrangement links TRBV7-9 to TRBJ1-2; maybe TRBD1 (5 bases). The germline V and J ends were trimmed by 0 bases and 5 bases, with 19 bases remaining between them. Looked up from germline, CDR1 is SEHNR and CDR2 is FQNEAQ (reference sequence). This CDR3 has 17 amino acids. For the CDR3, the DNA is TGTGCCAGCAGCTTAGCCAAGCTGGGGCGAAGTTTGTATGGCTACACCTTC. Its protein is CASSLAKLGRSLYGYTF.

The J gene is TRBJ2-1, the V gene TRBV28; 8 nucleotides align to TRBD1. This CDR3 comprises 14 residues. Germline assignment: CDR1 MDHEN and CDR2 SYDVKM. The trim removed 3 bases at V and 9 bases at J, leaving 7 bases unmatched. The CDR3 DNA reads TGTGCCAGCAGTTTGGTCAGGGGGCGAAGTGAGCAGTTCTTC. It codes for CASSLVRGRSEQFF.

This clone was counted a single time. The genes are TRBV27 and TRBJ1-1, with D hard to call. CDR1 is MNHEY, CDR2 SMNVEV, per germline (reference sequence). CDR3 size: 13 residues. Trimming pared 4 bases from V and 2 bases from J, leaving 8 bases between. In DNA form, the CDR3 reads TGTGCCAGCAGTTCTAGTACTAACACTGAAGCTTTCTTT. The encoded protein is CASSSSTNTEAFF.